This note documents a single TCR beta chain sequence. Antigen: not known. These data are taken from a study of T cell responses to AZD1222 COVID-19 vaccine. V was pared by 10 bases and J by 7 bases, with 11 bases between. Germline CDR1 and CDR2: ENHRY and SYGVKD. The CDR3 covers 11 residues. The assay was immunoSEQ multiplex PCR, and TCRdb's table has in-frame clones only and misses some. This table has 100,000 to 120,000 clones, around 85% appearing once. Study-level points and caveats: Unmutated variant regions are reportedly the target of nearly half of TCRs that are spike-specific.

The rearrangement links TRBV10-3 to TRBJ2-1, with unresolved D. This receptor was obtained from an adult in good health. The sequenced sample was peripheral blood, obtained on day 0 of AZD1222 vaccination. The CDR3 spells CATTIANEQFF. Written as DNA, the CDR3 is TGTGCCACCACGATTGCTAATGAGCAGTTCTTC.